This T cell receptor (beta chain) was recorded in a study of CD8 T cells in Susac syndrome. Trimming took 5 bases from V and 1 from J, leaving 20 bases between them. This CDR3 has 17 amino acids. The germline V gene encodes CDR1 MDHEN and CDR2 SYDVKM. Worth noting for this clonotype: No antigen is known for it.

Regarding the study as a whole: The authors acknowledged that the study's TCR sequencing and HLA analysis involved relatively few individuals.

The authors reverse transcribed roughly 0.5 to 1 ug RNA with random hexamers. TCRdb redid the calling of the immunoSEQ multiplex PCR reads with MiXCR, one entry per CDR3 protein. The table has 230,000 or so distinct CDR3 sequences, approximately 95% seen once. Sequencing was performed on CD4+ T cells from PBMCs. The clonotype comes from a human donor with multiple sclerosis. V gene TRBV28 combines with J gene TRBJ2-5, with D perhaps matching TRBD1 or TRBD2 (6 bases each). In nucleotides, the CDR3 is TGTGCCAGCAGTCGACTCTTCGGGGGACACCCCCAAGAGACCCAGTACTTC. This gives the protein CASSRLFGGHPQETQYF.